The following is a T cell receptor beta chain sequence with its context. Its cognate antigen is unknown. On sorted subsets, replicate PCRs used about 0.2 ug DNA, or 30,000 or so T cell genomes. Sequencing used immunoSEQ multiplex PCR; TCRdb keeps in-frame clones, though not all of them. The sample includes millions of clones, 85% to 95% seen only once; the top ten take 0.14%. This sample was taken from a study of shared clonotypes between healthy human individuals. For the study at large: For every donor, three CD4 naive, three CD4 memory, two CD8 naive and one CD8 memory plates were used.

Findings and limits, study-wide: The study generally estimated greater richness for naive than memory subsets. An effect of sequencing depth on clonotype sharing among donors was expected.

This CDR3 is 15 amino acids long. Germline V gives CDR1 LGHNA, CDR2 YSLEER. V gave up 1 base and J gave up 4 bases, with 12 bases separating them. J is TRBJ2-3 and V is TRBV4-3; a possible D gene is TRBD2 (6 bases). The sequencing sample was made of naive CD4+ T cells sorted from blood. The subset is: CD45RA+ positively selected. The receptor was isolated from a man aged 18 to 29 in good health. The CDR3 DNA sequence: TGCGCCAGCAGCCAAGGGACTAAGGGGCCAGATACGCAGTATTTT. It is translated as CASSQGTKGPDTQYF.